This T cell receptor (beta chain) derives from a study of blood T cell repertoires in COVID-19. Study at large: There were acute and convalescent COVID-19 samples, and they came from the United States, Italy and Spain. PBMCs, B-cell-depleted T cells, or T cells provided the cDNA or gDNA that made up the material.

The authors' processing: Amplifying reference gene primers gave estimates of nucleated cell counts. Sequencing used immunoSEQ multiplex PCR; TCRdb keeps in-frame clones, though not all of them. Clone size and the V and J calls come from that table; the DNA yielded D and trimming. The sample has 250,000 or so clones, 88% seen once. Trimming removed 3 bases at V and 4 bases at J, with 3 bases between. This CDR3 has 12 amino acids. CDR1 KGHDR and CDR2 SFDVKD come from the germline V gene. This sequence was found in a woman aged 40 to 50 with acute COVID-19. Sample: PBMCs or T cells enriched from blood (not recorded which). The gene calls are TRBV24-1 and TRBJ1-5; D remains unclear. The CDR3: CATSDRNQPQHF. In DNA, the CDR3 is TGTGCCACCAGTGATCGTAATCAGCCCCAGCATTTT.